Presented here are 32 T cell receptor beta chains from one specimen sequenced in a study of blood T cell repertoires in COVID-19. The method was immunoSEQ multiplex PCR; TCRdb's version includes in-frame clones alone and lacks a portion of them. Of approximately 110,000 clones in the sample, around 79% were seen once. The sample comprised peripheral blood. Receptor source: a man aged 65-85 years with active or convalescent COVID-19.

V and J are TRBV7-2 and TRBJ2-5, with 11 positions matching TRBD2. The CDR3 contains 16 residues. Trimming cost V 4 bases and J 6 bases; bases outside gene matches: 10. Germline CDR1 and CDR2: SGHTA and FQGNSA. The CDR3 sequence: CASSSPVSGGGKTQYF. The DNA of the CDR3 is TGTGCCAGCAGCTCCCCGGTTAGCGGGGGGGGGAAGACCCAGTACTTC. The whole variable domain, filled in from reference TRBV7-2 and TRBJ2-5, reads GAGVSQSPSNKVTEKGKDVELRCDPISGHTALYWYRQSLGQGLEFLIYFQGNSAPDKSGLPSDRFSAERTGGSVSTLTIQRTQQEDSAVYLCASSSPVSGGGKTQYFGPGTRLLVL.

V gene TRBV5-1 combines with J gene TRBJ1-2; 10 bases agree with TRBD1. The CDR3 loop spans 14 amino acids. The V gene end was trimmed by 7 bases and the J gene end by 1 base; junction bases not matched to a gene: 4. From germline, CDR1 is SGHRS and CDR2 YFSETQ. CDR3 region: CASAWDRGNYGYTF. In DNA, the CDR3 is TGCGCCAGCGCCTGGGACAGGGGTAACTATGGCTACACCTTC.

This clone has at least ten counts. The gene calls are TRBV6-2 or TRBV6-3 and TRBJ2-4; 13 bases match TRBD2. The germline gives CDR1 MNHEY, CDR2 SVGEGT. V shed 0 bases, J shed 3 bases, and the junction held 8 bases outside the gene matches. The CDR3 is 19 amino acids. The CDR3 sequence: CASSYSILAGGLGKNIQYF. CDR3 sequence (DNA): TGTGCCAGCAGTTACTCGATACTAGCGGGGGGGCTCGGCAAAAACATTCAGTACTTC.

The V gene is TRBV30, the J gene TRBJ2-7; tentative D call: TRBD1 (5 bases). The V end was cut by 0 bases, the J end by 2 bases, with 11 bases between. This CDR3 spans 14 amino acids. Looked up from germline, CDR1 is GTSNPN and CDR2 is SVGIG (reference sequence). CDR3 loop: CAWSVVQGTYEQYF. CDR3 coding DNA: TGTGCCTGGAGTGTAGTGCAGGGAACCTACGAGCAGTACTTC.

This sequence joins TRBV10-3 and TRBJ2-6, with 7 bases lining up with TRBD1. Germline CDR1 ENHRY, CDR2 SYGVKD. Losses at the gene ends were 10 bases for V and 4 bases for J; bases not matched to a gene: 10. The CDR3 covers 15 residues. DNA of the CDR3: TGTGCCACCCAGGGACAGCGCAGGGGGGCCAACGTCCTGACTTTC. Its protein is CATQGQRRGANVLTF.

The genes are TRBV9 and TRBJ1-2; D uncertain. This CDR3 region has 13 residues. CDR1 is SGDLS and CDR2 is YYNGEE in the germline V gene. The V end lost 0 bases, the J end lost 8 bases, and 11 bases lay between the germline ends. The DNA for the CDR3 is TGTGCCAGCAGCGTAGGAGGCAGCCAGGGCTACACCTTC. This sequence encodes CASSVGGSQGYTF.

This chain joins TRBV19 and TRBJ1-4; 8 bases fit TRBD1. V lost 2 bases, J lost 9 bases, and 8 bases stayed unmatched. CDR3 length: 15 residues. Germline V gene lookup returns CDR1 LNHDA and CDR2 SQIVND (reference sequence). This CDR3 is CASSIIGQGWKKLFF. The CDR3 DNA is TGTGCCAGTAGTATAATCGGACAGGGATGGAAAAAACTGTTTTTT.

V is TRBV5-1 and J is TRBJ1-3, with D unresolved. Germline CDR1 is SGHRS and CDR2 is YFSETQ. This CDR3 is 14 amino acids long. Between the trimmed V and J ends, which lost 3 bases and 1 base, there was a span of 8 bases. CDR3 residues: CASSSGRSGNTIYF. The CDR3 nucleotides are TGCGCCAGCAGCTCCGGGAGATCTGGAAACACCATATATTTT. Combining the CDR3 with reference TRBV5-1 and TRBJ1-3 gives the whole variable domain KAGVTQTPRYLIKTRGQQVTLSCSPISGHRSVSWYQQTPGQGLQFLFEYFSETQRNKGNFPGRFSGRQFSNSRSEMNVSTLELGDSALYLCASSSGRSGNTIYFGEGSWLTVV.

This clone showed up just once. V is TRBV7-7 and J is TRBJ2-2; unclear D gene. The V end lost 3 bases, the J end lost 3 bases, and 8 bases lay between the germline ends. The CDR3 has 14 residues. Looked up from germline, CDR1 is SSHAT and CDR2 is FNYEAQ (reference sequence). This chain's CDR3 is CASSFGWDTGELFF. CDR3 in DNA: TGTGCCAGCAGCTTCGGGTGGGACACCGGGGAGCTGTTTTTT.

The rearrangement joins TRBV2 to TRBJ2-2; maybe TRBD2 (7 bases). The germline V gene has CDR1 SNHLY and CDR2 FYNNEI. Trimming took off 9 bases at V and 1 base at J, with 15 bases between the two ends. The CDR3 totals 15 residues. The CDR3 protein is CASRGAGRNTGELFF. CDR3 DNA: TGTGCCAGTCGGGGGGCGGGGAGGAACACCGGGGAGCTGTTTTTT.

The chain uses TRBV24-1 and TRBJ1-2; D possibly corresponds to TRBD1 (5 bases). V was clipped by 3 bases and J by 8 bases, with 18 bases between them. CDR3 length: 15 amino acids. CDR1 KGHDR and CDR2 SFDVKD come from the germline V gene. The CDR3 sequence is CATSDPRGGEGGYTF. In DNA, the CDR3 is TGTGCCACCAGTGATCCCCGAGGAGGGGAAGGCGGCTACACCTTC.

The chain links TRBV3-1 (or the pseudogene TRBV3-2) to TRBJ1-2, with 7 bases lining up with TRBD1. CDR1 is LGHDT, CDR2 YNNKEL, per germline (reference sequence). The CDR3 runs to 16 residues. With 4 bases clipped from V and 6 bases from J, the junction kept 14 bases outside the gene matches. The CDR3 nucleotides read TGTGCCAGCAGCCGGGACAGTTCGGCCTTAGTTCATGGCTACACCTTC. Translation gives CASSRDSSALVHGYTF.

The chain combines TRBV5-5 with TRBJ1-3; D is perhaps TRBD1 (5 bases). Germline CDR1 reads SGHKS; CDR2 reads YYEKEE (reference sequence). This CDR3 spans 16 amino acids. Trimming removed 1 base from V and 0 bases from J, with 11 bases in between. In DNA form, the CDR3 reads TGTGCCAGCAGCTTGAACAGGCTCAACTCTGGAAACACCATATATTTT. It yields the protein CASSLNRLNSGNTIYF.

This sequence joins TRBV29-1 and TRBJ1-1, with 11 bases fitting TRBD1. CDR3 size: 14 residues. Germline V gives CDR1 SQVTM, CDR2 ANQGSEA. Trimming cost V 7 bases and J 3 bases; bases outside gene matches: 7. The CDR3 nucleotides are TGCAGCGCCCGGACAGGGGGCAGTTACACTGAAGCTTTCTTT. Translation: CSARTGGSYTEAFF.

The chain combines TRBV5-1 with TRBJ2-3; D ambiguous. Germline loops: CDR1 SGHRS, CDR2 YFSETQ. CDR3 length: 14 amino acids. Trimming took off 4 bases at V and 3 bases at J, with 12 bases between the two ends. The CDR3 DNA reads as TGCGCCAGCAGCCCCCGGTCCTTAACAGATACGCAGTATTTT. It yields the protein CASSPRSLTDTQYF.

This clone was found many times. The CDR3 sequence is CASSLGIGNEQFF. The CDR3 DNA reads TGTGCCAGCAGCTTAGGGATCGGGAATGAGCAGTTCTTC. The gene calls are TRBV11-2 and TRBJ2-1; D unresolved. The germline V gene has CDR1 SGHAT and CDR2 FQNNGV. The V gene lost 1 base and the J gene lost 7 bases, with 8 bases spanning the gap. This CDR3 spans 13 amino acids.

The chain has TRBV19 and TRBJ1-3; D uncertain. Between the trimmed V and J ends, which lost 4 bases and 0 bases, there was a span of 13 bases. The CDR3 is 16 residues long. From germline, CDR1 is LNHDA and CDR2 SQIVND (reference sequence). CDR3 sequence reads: CASSNIRTRSGNTIYF. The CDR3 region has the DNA TGTGCCAGTAGTAACATCCGGACTCGCTCTGGAAACACCATATATTTT.

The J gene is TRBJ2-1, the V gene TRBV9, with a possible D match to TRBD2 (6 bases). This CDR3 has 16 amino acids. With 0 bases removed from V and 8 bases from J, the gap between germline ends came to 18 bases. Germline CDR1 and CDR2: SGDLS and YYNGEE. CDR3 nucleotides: TGTGCCAGCAGCGTAGCGGGGGTCTCCGGTTGGGATGAGCAGTTCTTC. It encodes CASSVAGVSGWDEQFF.

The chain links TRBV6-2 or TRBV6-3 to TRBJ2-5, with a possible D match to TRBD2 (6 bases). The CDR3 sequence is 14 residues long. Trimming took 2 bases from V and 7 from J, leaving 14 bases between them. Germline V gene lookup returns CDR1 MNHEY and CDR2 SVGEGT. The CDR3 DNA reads TGTGCCAGCAGTTACCCGGTCTACGGGGGGACCCAGTACTTC. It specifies CASSYPVYGGTQYF.

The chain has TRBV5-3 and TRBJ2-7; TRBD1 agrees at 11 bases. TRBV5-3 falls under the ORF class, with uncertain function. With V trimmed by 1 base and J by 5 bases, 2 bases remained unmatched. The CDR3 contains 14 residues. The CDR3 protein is CARSLRGQGDEQYF. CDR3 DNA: TGTGCCAGAAGCTTGAGGGGACAGGGGGACGAGCAGTACTTC.

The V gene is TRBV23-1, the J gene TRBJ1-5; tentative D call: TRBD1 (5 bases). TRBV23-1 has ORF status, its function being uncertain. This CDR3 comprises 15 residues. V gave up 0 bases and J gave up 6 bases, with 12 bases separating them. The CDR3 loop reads CASSQSQGKGQPQHF. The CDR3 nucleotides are TGCGCCAGCAGTCAATCCCAGGGAAAAGGTCAGCCCCAGCATTTT.

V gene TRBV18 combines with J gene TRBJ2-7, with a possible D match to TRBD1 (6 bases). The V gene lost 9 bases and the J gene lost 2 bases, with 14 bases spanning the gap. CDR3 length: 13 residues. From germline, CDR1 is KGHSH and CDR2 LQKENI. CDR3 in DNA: TGTGCCAGTCAGGAGGACAGTACCTACGAGCAGTACTTC. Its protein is CASQEDSTYEQYF. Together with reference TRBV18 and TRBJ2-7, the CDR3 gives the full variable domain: NAGVMQNPRHLVRRRGQEARLRCSPMKGHSHVYWYRQLPEEGLKFMVYLQKENIIDESGMPKERFSAEFPKEGPSILRIQQVVRGDSAAYFCASQEDSTYEQYFGPGTRLTVT.

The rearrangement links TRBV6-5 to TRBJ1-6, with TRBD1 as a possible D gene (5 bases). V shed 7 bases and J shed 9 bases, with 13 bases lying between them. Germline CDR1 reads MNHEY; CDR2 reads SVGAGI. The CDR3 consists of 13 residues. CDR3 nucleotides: TGTGCCAGCACGGGCAGGGAGGGTTCACCCCTCCACTTT. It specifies CASTGREGSPLHF.

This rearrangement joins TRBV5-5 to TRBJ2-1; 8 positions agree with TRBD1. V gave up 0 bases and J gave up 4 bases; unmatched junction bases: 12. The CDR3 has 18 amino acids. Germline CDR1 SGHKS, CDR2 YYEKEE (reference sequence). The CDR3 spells CASSLGQGRDQVYNEQFF. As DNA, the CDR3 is TGTGCCAGCAGCTTGGGACAGGGGCGTGATCAGGTTTACAATGAGCAGTTCTTC.

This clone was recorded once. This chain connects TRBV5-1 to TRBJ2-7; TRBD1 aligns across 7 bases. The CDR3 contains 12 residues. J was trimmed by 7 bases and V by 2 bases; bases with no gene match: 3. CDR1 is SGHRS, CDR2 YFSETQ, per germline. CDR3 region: CASSFDRVEQYF. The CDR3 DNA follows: TGCGCCAGCAGCTTTGACAGGGTTGAGCAGTACTTC.

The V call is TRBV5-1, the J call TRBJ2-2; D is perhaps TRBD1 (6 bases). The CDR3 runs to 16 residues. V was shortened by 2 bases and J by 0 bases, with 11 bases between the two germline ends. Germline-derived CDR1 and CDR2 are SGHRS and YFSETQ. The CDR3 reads CASSFSGTPNTGELFF. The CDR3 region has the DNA TGCGCCAGCAGCTTTTCCGGGACACCGAACACCGGGGAGCTGTTTTTT.

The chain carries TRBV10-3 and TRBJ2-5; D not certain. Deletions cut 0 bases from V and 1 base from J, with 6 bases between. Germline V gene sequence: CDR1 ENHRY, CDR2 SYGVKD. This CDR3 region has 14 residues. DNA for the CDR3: TGTGCCATCAGTGAGTCAAACAGCCAAGAGACCCAGTACTTC. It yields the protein CAISESNSQETQYF.

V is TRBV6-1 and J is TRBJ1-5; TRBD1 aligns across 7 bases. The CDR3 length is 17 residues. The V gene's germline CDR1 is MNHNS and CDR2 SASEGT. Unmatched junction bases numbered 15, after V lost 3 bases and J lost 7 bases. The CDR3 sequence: CASSDFRDSLDTQPQHF. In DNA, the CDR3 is TGTGCCAGCAGTGATTTCCGGGACAGCCTGGACACCCAGCCCCAGCATTTT.

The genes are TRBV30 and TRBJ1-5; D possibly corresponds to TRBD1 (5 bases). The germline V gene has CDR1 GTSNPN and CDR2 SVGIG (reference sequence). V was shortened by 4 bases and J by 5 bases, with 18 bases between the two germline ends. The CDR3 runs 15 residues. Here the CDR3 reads CAWKGGGGTDQPQHF. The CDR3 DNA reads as TGTGCCTGGAAAGGCGGGGGGGGGACTGATCAGCCCCAGCATTTT. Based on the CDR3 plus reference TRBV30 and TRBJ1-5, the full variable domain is SQTIHQWPATLVQPVGSPLSLECTVEGTSNPNLYWYRQAAGRGLQLLFYSVGIGQISSEVPQNLSASRPQDRQFILSSKKLLLSDSGFYLCAWKGGGGTDQPQHFGDGTRLSIL.

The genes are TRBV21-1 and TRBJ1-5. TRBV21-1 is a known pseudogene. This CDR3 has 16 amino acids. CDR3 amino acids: CASSKGRGGADKPQHF. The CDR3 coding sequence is TGTGCCAGCAGCAAAGGGCGAGGAGGTGCGGATAAGCCCCAGCATTTT.

The CDR3 nucleotides are TGTGCCAGCAGCCAAAACTGGGGAGGCGAGCAGTACTTC. It is translated as CASSQNWGGEQYF. The chain couples TRBV7-3 to TRBJ2-7; possible D gene TRBD2, 6 bases. The V gene's germline CDR1 is SGHTA and CDR2 FQGTGA. The CDR3 is 13 amino acids. The V and J ends lost 5 bases and 6 bases respectively, with 14 bases between them.

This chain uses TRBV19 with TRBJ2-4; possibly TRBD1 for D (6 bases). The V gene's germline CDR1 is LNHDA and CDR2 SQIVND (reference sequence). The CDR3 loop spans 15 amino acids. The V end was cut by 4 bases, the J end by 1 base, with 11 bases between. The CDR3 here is CASSRTALAKNIQYF. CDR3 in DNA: TGTGCCAGTAGTAGGACAGCCCTGGCCAAAAACATTCAGTACTTC.